This TCR beta chain derives from a study of beta chain features in type 1 diabetes. CDR1 and CDR2 (germline): GTSNPN, SVGIG (reference sequence). There are 15 residues in the CDR3. V was cut by 2 bases and J by 1 base, with 15 bases left in between. This clone has more than one count but fewer than ten. Expressed TCRB transcripts got sequenced, as all isolated RNA was reverse transcribed. The assay was immunoSEQ multiplex PCR, and TCRdb's table has in-frame clones only and misses some. This sample yields hundreds of thousands of clones, of which approximately 28% are seen a single time; around 0.065% belongs to the top ten.

This chain joins TRBV30 and TRBJ2-7; D possibly corresponds to TRBD1 (5 bases). Sequencing used naive CD4+ T cells from blood. The TCR comes from a man between 18 and 29 years old in good health. This CDR3 reads CAWSSLSRGSYEQYF. CDR3 bases: TGTGCCTGGAGTTCCCTCTCTAGGGGATCCTACGAGCAGTACTTC.